This TCR beta chain was identified during a study of T-cell reconstitution after alpha-beta-depleted transplantation in children (dated by TCRdb to 2016 to 2017). Regarding the research as a whole: Using TCR repertoire profiling, the study followed T-cell immune reconstitution in a quantitative way in children after TCRalphabeta/CD19-depleted allogeneic hematopoietic cell transplantation.

The library relied on PCR. Sequencing was performed on an Illumina HiSeq 2500. Molecular barcoding was employed in the preparation of TCR libraries, with unique molecular identifiers being used to normalize TCRbeta repertoire quantification. In-frame beta chains were kept once TCRdb had trimmed the public reads at Q25 with fastp and called clones with MiXCR. CDR3 protein sequences are deduplicated, and each keeps its most common genes and DNA. This sample comprises approximately 510,000 distinct CDR3 sequences, approximately 20% of them detected only once. The top ten clones comprise 2.5% to 4% of the sample. This clonotype appeared a few times. The target of this receptor is not known. Within one base of it there is no much larger clone, and no base qualities were kept. For CDR1 and CDR2, the germline V gene lists SGHVS and FQNEAQ. V is reduced by 5 bases and J by 4 bases, leaving a spacing of 20 bases between them. From the cysteine through the phenylalanine, the CDR3 covers 16 amino acids. Left in the record is the CDR3 DNA by itself, 48 bases read in frame from the first base.

The sequence was collected from a human donor who donated a stem cell graft to a child with acute lymphoblastic leukemia. The sequencing used PBMCs from the stem cell graft donor, collected from the stem cell graft. This chain is built from TRBV7-8 and TRBJ1-1; a tentative D call is TRBD1 (6 bases match). The CDR3 protein: CASSPGGGGLFTEAFF. In nucleotides, the sequence is TGTGCCAGCAGCCCGGGGGGAGGGGGATTGTTCACTGAAGCTTTCTTT.